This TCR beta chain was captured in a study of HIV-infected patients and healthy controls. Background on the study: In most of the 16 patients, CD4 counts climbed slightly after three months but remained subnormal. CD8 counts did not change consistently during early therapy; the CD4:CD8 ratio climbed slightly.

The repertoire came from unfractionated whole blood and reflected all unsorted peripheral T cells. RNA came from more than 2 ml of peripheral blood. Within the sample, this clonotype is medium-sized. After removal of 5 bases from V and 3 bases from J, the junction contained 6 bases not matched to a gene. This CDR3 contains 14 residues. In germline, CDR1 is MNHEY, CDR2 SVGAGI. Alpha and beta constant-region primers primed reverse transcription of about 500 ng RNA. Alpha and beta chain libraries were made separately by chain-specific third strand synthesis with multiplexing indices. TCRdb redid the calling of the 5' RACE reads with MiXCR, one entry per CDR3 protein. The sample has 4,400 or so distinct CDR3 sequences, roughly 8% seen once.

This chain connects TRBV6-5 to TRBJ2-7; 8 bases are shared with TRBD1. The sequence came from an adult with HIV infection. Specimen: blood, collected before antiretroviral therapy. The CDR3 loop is CASSPGTGRYEQYF. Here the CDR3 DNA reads TGTGCCAGCAGTCCCGGGACAGGCCGCTACGAGCAGTACTTC.